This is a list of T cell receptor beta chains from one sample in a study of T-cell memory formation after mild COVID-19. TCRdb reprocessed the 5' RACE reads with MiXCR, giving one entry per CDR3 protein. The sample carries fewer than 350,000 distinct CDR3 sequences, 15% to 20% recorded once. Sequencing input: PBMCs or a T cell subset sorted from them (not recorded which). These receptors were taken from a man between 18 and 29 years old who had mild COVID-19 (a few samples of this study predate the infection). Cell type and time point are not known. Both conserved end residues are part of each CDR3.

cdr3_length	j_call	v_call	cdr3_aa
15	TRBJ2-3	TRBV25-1	CASSEYGLFVPLQYF
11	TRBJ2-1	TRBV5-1	CASGGGNEQFF
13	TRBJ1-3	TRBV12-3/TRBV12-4	CASSLAGGYTIYF
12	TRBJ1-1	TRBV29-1	CSVGGGTTEAFF
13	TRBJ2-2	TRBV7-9	CASSTGSTGELFF
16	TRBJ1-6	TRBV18	CASSPTRSSYNSPLHF
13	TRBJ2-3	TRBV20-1	CSAPTSGTDTQYF
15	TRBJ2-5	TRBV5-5	CASRSSGGLRGTQYF
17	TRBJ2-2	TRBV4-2	CASSQEGLPRGTGELFF
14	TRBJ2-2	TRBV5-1	CASQMTGGTGELFF
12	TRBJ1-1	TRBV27	CASRHQNTEAFF
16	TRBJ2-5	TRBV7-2	CASSQEPRGGRKTQYF
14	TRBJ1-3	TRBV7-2	CASSWGGSGNTIYF
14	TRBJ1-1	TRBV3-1	CASSQIWVSGQAFF
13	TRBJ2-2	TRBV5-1	CASRTGVDGELFF
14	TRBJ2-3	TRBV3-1	CASSPGTSGDTQYF
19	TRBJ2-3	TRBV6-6	CASTPTPAGASPSTDTQYF
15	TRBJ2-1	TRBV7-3	CASSLGGGRGNEQFF
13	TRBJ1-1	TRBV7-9	CASSSRMVTEAFF
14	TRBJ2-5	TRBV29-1	CSVSRDRGSETQYF
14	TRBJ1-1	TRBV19	CASSRETGITEAFF
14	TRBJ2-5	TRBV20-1	CSATIWGEQETQYF
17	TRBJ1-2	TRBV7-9	CASSSRDSAGDRGGYTF
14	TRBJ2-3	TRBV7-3	CASSRDYRTDTQYF
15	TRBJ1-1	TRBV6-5	CASSYFTGGGTEAFF
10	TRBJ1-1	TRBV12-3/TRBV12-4	CASGGQGAFF
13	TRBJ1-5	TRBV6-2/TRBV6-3	CASNNGAAQPQHF
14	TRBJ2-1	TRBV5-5	CASSPTGGAREQFF
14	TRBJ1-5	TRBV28	CASMWDRYNQPQHF
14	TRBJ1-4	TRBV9	CASSVEGGDEKLFF
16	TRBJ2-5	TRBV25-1	CASSVIAGVLRETQYF
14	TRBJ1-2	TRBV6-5	CASSVGPDSYGYTF
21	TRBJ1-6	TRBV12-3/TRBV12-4	CASRTQAKGAPPGSYNSPLHF
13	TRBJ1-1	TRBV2	CASRDDSFTEAFF
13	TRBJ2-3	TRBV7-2	CASSLQRRDTQYF
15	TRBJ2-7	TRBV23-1	CASPMFLVSSYEQYF